This paragraph reports one TCR beta chain. This clone appeared a single time. Its antigen is still unknown. No much larger clone exists at a distance of one base, and base qualities are not known. The CDR3 regions of human TCRbeta chains were analyzed by immunosequencing. As for how the authors treated the data: Repertoire TCRs were checked for matches against a reference library of SARS-CoV-2-specific TCRs that had been generated using the MIRA antigen-specificity platform. Breadth meant the fraction of unique TCRs that were SARS-CoV-2-associated, whereas depth meant the fraction of total T cells that were SARS-CoV-2-associated. Using the MIRA data, each spike-specific TCR was assigned both to the spike region to which the TCR was reactive and to a CD4 or CD8 class. Log10-transformed breadth and depth values were compared by one-way ANOVA with Sidak's multiple comparisons tests. Not all clones reach the TCRdb copy of this immuneACCESS table, which keeps in-frame sequences only. Checked studies attribute under half of the gap to unresolved V genes and leave the rest unexplained. That table furnishes V, J and clone size, whereas the DNA furnished D and trimming. This sample comprises about 99,000 clones, around 90% of them detected only once. The ten top clones hold about 2.9% of the sample.

The data are from a study of T cell responses to AZD1222 COVID-19 vaccine (dated by TCRdb to the early 2020s). Looking at the study overall: Because spike-specific TCR depth and breadth did not differ between the two schedules, AZD1222 recipients who got a second dose at roughly 4 weeks were pooled with those who got a second dose at roughly 12 weeks. Enrollment into the trials was organized by age into subgroups of 18-55, 56-69 and 70-plus years, and those subgroups contained approximately 150, 30 and 60 TCR-sequenced participants, respectively. TCR sequencing was performed for 233 trial participants, of whom around 200 were given two doses of AZD1222 and 26 were given two doses of MenACWY control vaccine. General conclusions and limits of the study: Nearly half of unique spike-specific TCRs reportedly recognized epitopes outside regions mutated in the B.1.351 and B.1.1.7 variants. In the small 56-69-year group, the increase in depth fell short of significance, most likely because of low power. Because no day 14 peak-response samples were available, repertoires were characterized only after the peak T cell response. Participants were mostly white British, with more females than males. The authors suggested clonal diversity may have been underestimated. The whole spike protein was spanned by vaccine-associated CD4 TCRs, and dominant responses were seen in regions 160-218 and 743-854. Conclusions about previously exposed vaccinees are limited, since just a handful of AZD1222 recipients were seropositive for SARS-CoV-2 at baseline. A significant rise in spike-specific TCR breadth and depth was observed after two AZD1222 doses relative to day 0 and relative to MenACWY recipients.

The CDR3, cysteine through phenylalanine, is 16 amino acids long. Only the CDR3 region is kept as DNA, spanning 48 bases read in frame from base 1. CDR1 is given as SGHRS and CDR2 as YFSETQ, both from the germline V gene. Germline trimming amounts to 3 bases on V and 0 bases on J, with 4 as the count of junction bases outside the gene matches. The time point label, read with the paper, signifies: baseline before first vaccination. Vaccinee samples were obtained from the UK trials COV001 and COV002, which included a single-blind randomized controlled phase 2/3 trial of AZD1222 (ChAdOx1 nCoV-19) in healthy adults. For TCRbeta chain sequencing, PBMC samples were collected from trial participants at day 0 and at day 28 after the second dose.

The rearrangement combines TRBV5-1 with TRBJ2-2; 8 bases in the junction line up with TRBD1. The receptor's source is an adult in good health. This sample comprised peripheral blood, obtained on day 0 of AZD1222 vaccination. The CDR3 in this case is CASSYRTGSNTGELFF. The nucleotides read TGCGCCAGCAGCTACCGGACAGGGTCGAACACCGGGGAGCTGTTTTTT.